These 25 T cell receptor beta chains came from one sample sequenced in a study of Graves' ophthalmopathy and Graves' hyperthyroidism. RNA transcripts were the source from which TCR beta CDR3 regions were amplified. Investigators did first-round RT-PCR with HTBI primers, then second-round multiplex PCR. MiXCR was run by TCRdb on the multiplex PCR reads, yielding one entry per CDR3 protein. The repertoire holds just over 400,000 distinct CDR3 sequences, with roughly 20% as singletons. Sequencing was performed on peripheral blood. These receptors were taken from a woman aged 18 to 35 with stable Graves' hyperthyroidism.

This clonotype was observed many times. This chain joins TRBV20-1 and TRBJ2-7; 8 nucleotides match TRBD1. The germline gives CDR1 DFQATT, CDR2 SNEGSKA (reference sequence). Trimming took 3 bases from V and 3 from J; bases not matched to a gene: 7. The CDR3 extends over 14 amino acids. In DNA form, the CDR3 reads TGCAGTGCTAGGCGCAGACAGGGGAGCTACGAGCAGTACTTC. Amino acid sequence: CSARRRQGSYEQYF.

This clonotype occurred a few times. The chain combines TRBV11-2 with TRBJ2-7; D uncertain. The CDR3 is 14 residues long. Germline V gives CDR1 SGHAT, CDR2 FQNNGV. Trimming removed 2 bases from V and 10 bases from J, with 18 bases in between. In DNA, the CDR3 is TGTGCCAGCAGCTTACCCGATCTTTTCTCGGATCAGTACTTC. Translating gives CASSLPDLFSDQYF.

This clonotype was picked up a small number of times. V is TRBV4-1 and J is TRBJ2-7; 7 positions agree with TRBD1. The CDR3 extends over 14 amino acids. CDR1 MGHRA and CDR2 YSYEKL come from the germline V gene. Trimming at V came to 8 bases and at J to 3 bases, leaving 10 bases not matched to a gene. CDR3 amino acids: CASRPGQTNYEQYF. Written as DNA, the CDR3 is TGCGCCAGCCGACCGGGACAGACAAACTACGAGCAGTACTTC.

The rearrangement joins TRBV7-2 to TRBJ2-2, with D possibly being TRBD1 or TRBD2 (6 bases each). Trimming took off 3 bases at V and 3 bases at J, with 11 bases between the two ends. This CDR3 is built from 15 residues. Germline V gene data show CDR1 as SGHTA and CDR2 as FQGNSA. CDR3 coding DNA: TGTGCCAGCAGCTTGGTCCGGGGGCACACCGGGGAGCTGTTTTTT. Translation: CASSLVRGHTGELFF.

This clonotype was seen a handful of times. The chain is built from TRBV2 and TRBJ1-1; D gene ambiguous. The CDR3 sequence is 10 residues long. Trimming removed 7 bases at V and 4 bases at J, with 4 bases between. From germline, CDR1 is SNHLY and CDR2 FYNNEI. This CDR3 is CASIGTEAFF. In DNA form, the CDR3 reads TGTGCCAGCATTGGCACTGAAGCTTTCTTT.

This clonotype was recorded many times. This rearrangement joins TRBV2 to TRBJ2-5; 9 bases agree with TRBD2. Germline loops: CDR1 SNHLY, CDR2 FYNNEI. V trimming: 5 bases; J trimming: 4 bases; junction bases outside the gene matches: 20. The CDR3 length is 19 residues. CDR3 DNA sequence: TGTGCCAGCAGTAAGAGCAGTCTGGCGGCGGGAGGGAGTCGAGAGACCCAGTACTTC. Translating gives CASSKSSLAAGGSRETQYF.

This chain connects TRBV6-1 to TRBJ2-7; 11 positions match TRBD2. J gave up 5 bases and V 4 bases, and 7 bases lay outside the gene matches. This CDR3 contains 15 residues. Per germline, CDR1 MNHNS and CDR2 SASEGT. The CDR3, as DNA: TGTGCCAGCAGTGGCCGACTAGCGGGATTCCACGAGCAGTACTTC. Residues: CASSGRLAGFHEQYF.

This clonotype came up a few times. CDR3 bases: TGTGCCAGCAGCTTATACGGCGGGTGGGCTGAAGCTTTCTTT. It translates to CASSLYGGWAEAFF. The chain links TRBV11-2 to TRBJ1-1; no clear D gene. Trimming took 2 bases from V and 6 from J, leaving 13 bases between them. Per germline, CDR1 SGHAT and CDR2 FQNNGV. The CDR3 covers 14 residues.

This clonotype was observed many times. V is TRBV6-4 and J is TRBJ2-5; D ambiguous. The CDR3 loop spans 11 amino acids. Germline V gives CDR1 MRHNA, CDR2 SNTAGT. V was pared by 7 bases and J by 2 bases, with 5 bases between. The chain's CDR3 is CASTSQETQYF. The CDR3 DNA reads as TGTGCCAGCACCTCGCAAGAGACCCAGTACTTC.

This clonotype was observed many times. The V gene is TRBV7-9, the J gene TRBJ1-2; D is undetermined. The germline gives CDR1 SEHNR, CDR2 FQNEAQ (reference sequence). The germline V and J ends were trimmed by 7 bases and 4 bases, with 16 bases remaining between them. CDR3 size: 14 residues. As DNA, the CDR3 is TGTGCCAGCACACCCTGGGAGAGTTTCTATGGCTACACCTTC. Its protein is CASTPWESFYGYTF. Drawing the rest from reference TRBV7-9 and TRBJ1-2, the complete variable domain is DTGVSQNPRHKITKRGQNVTFRCDPISEHNRLYWYRQTLGQGPEFLTYFQNEAQLEKSRLLSDRFSAERPKGSFSTLEIQRTEQGDSAMYLCASTPWESFYGYTFGSGTRLTVV.

The genes are TRBV6-1 and TRBJ1-2; 7 positions agree with TRBD1. The length of the CDR3 is 13 residues. J was trimmed by 8 bases and V by 4 bases; bases with no gene match: 7. Per germline, CDR1 MNHNS and CDR2 SASEGT. The DNA for the CDR3 is TGTGCCAGCAGTGGATGGCCAGGGGGAGGCTACACCTTC. It encodes CASSGWPGGGYTF.

Many counts were recorded for this clonotype. V and J are TRBV12-3 or TRBV12-4 and TRBJ2-7; D is perhaps TRBD1 (5 bases). The V gene lost 1 base and the J gene lost 0 bases, with 22 bases spanning the gap. The CDR3 totals 19 residues. The chain's CDR3 is CASSLGTPTGPRSSYEQYF. CDR3 nucleotides: TGTGCCAGCAGTTTAGGGACACCCACGGGCCCTCGTAGCTCCTACGAGCAGTACTTC.

This clonotype has at least ten counts. This chain links TRBV6-1 with TRBJ2-5; D remains unclear. Germline lookup yields CDR1 MNHNS and CDR2 SASEGT. This CDR3 contains 16 residues. V was trimmed by 2 bases and J by 4 bases, leaving 17 bases between them. The CDR3 loop reads CASSEIVGNPPETQYF. The CDR3 DNA sequence: TGTGCCAGCAGTGAAATTGTGGGAAACCCCCCAGAGACCCAGTACTTC.

At least ten counts were recorded for this clonotype. The V gene is TRBV6-2 or TRBV6-3, the J gene TRBJ2-7; TRBD2 aligns across 8 bases. This CDR3 spans 17 amino acids. Looked up from germline, CDR1 is MNHEY and CDR2 is SVGEGT. Trimming cost V 2 bases and J 0 bases; bases outside gene matches: 9. The CDR3 here is CASSYPVSGSSSYEQYF. CDR3 DNA: TGTGCCAGCAGTTACCCGGTCAGCGGGAGTAGCTCCTACGAGCAGTACTTC.

A single count supports this clonotype. A read error may be the cause here, since a much bigger clone is one base away. The CDR3 nucleotides read TGTGCCAGCAGACCGACAGGACTGAACACTGAAGCTTGCTTT. Translation: CASRPTGLNTEACF. The chain recombines TRBV6-1 with TRBJ1-1, with a tentative D call TRBD1 (6 bases). Germline-derived CDR1 and CDR2 are MNHNS and SASEGT. This CDR3 spans 14 amino acids.

There are many counts of this clonotype. The genes are TRBV20-1 and TRBJ2-5; no clear D gene. The CDR3 is made up of 14 amino acids. Germline V gives CDR1 DFQATT, CDR2 SNEGSKA (reference sequence). V lost 6 bases and J 4 bases, leaving 18 bases between the germline ends. The CDR3 reads CSAVQARGRETQYF. The CDR3 nucleotides are TGCAGTGCGGTTCAAGCGAGAGGTCGAGAGACCCAGTACTTC.

The table lists this clonotype with a few counts. The rearrangement links TRBV5-6 to TRBJ2-7; 7 positions agree with TRBD1. The germline V gene encodes CDR1 SGHDT and CDR2 YYEEEE. V was pared by 4 bases and J by 6 bases, with 7 bases of the junction left unmatched. This CDR3 spans 13 amino acids. The chain's CDR3 is CASSPDRAGEQYF. CDR3 bases: TGTGCCAGCAGCCCAGACAGGGCCGGCGAGCAGTACTTC.

In this sample, this clonotype turned up many times. The chain recombines TRBV11-2 with TRBJ2-7; 8 bases are a match to TRBD1. CDR1 and CDR2 from the germline V gene are SGHAT and FQNNGV. V shed 2 bases, J shed 5 bases, and the junction held 8 bases outside the gene matches. The CDR3 is 15 residues long. CDR3 residues: CASSLRTGRGDEQYF. CDR3 coding DNA: TGTGCCAGCAGCTTACGGACAGGGAGAGGGGACGAGCAGTACTTC.

This clonotype was detected ten times or more. CDR3 sequence: CASKRATNTEAFF. Written as DNA, the CDR3 is TGTGCCAGTAAAAGGGCCACGAACACTGAAGCTTTCTTT. The rearrangement uses TRBV19 and TRBJ1-1; D not certain. The CDR3 runs 13 residues. Trimming stripped 7 bases from V and 1 base from J, with 10 bases between. Germline CDR1 and CDR2: LNHDA and SQIVND (reference sequence).

About this clonotype itself: A much larger clone differs from this one at a single base, so this may be a read error. The rearrangement joins TRBV12-3 or TRBV12-4 to TRBJ1-2; 8 bases are a match to TRBD1. Trimming took 4 bases from V and 13 from J; bases not matched to a gene: 8. The CDR3 has 12 residues. The CDR3 sequence is CASSSATGDCTF. The CDR3 DNA is TGTGCCAGCAGTTCCGCGACAGGGGATTGCACCTTC.

This clonotype was detected many times. The chain carries TRBV29-1 and TRBJ1-1; a possible D gene is TRBD1 (6 bases). Trimming stripped 7 bases from V and 7 bases from J, with 19 bases between. The CDR3 is 13 amino acids. CDR1 and CDR2 from the germline V gene are SQVTM and ANQGSEA. The CDR3 coding sequence is TGCAGCGCTTCGGACAGCGCCAACTTTGAAGCTTTCTTT. This codes for CSASDSANFEAFF.

This clonotype was observed at least ten times. The V call is TRBV11-2, the J call TRBJ1-3; weak D call: TRBD1 (5 bases). The germline V gene has CDR1 SGHAT and CDR2 FQNNGV. There are 15 residues in the CDR3. V was trimmed by 4 bases and J by 4 bases, leaving 14 bases between them. The CDR3 region is CASSSNGGRGNTIYF. CDR3 DNA sequence: TGTGCCAGCAGCTCCAACGGGGGTCGGGGAAACACCATATATTTT.

This clonotype was seen many times. The chain is built from TRBV6-5 and TRBJ2-7; 7 bases match TRBD1. The CDR3 has 15 amino acids. With 3 bases clipped from V and 7 bases from J, the junction kept 12 bases outside the gene matches. Germline CDR1 reads MNHEY; CDR2 reads SVGAGI. The chain's CDR3 is CASSYRDREGEEQYF. CDR3 DNA: TGTGCCAGCAGTTATCGGGACAGAGAGGGGGAAGAGCAGTACTTC.

At least ten counts were recorded for this clonotype. The V call is TRBV6-2 or TRBV6-3, the J call TRBJ1-2, with unresolved D. The ends were cut back, 2 bases at V and 8 bases at J, with 9 bases in the middle. There are 12 residues in the CDR3. Germline V lookup: CDR1 MNHEY, CDR2 SVGEGT. The CDR3 is CASSYDPSGYTF. In DNA form, the CDR3 reads TGTGCCAGCAGTTACGATCCATCGGGCTACACCTTC.

This clonotype was observed at least ten times. The V gene is TRBV15, the J gene TRBJ1-2; D ambiguous. V was trimmed by 1 base and J by 4 bases, leaving 13 bases between them. Per germline, CDR1 LNHNV and CDR2 YYDKDF (reference sequence). This CDR3 spans 15 amino acids. The CDR3 is CATSRGQGASYGYTF. CDR3 bases: TGTGCCACCAGCAGAGGCCAAGGTGCATCCTATGGCTACACCTTC. The full variable domain, its missing parts supplied by reference TRBV15 and TRBJ1-2, is DAMVIQNPRYQVTQFGKPVTLSCSQTLNHNVMYWYQQKSSQAPKLLFHYYDKDFNNEADTPDNFQSRRPNTSFCFLDIRSPGLGDTAMYLCATSRGQGASYGYTFGSGTRLTVV.